A selection of T cell receptor beta chains follows, all from one sample in a study of CD8 T cells in ankylosing spondylitis. TCRdb called the 5' RACE reads again in MiXCR, with one record for every CDR3 protein. The sample holds under 850,000 distinct CDR3 sequences, roughly 19% seen once. Sequencing was carried out using blood, either unsorted or a sorted T cell fraction (not recorded which). The source is a male donor with ankylosing spondylitis. Both conserved end residues are part of each CDR3. Size is stated for part of the rows, as once, few or many counts, or as a class when the clone is expanded.

v_call,clone_size,cdr3_aa
TRBV2,many,CASSYSGQGNEAFF
TRBV5-1,NA,CASSLALGAGRLANNEQFF
TRBV12-3/TRBV12-4,few,CASRRTSGGPDNEQFF
TRBV29-1,few,CSAQGTEAFF
TRBV7-2,NA,CASSPSRGGNTIYF
TRBV7-9,few,CASGSNPNTGELFF
TRBV4-2,many,CASSQGQGSSNQPQHF
TRBV6-5,NA,CASSSRAKNTEAFF
TRBV27,few,CASSPLAGVATGELFF
TRBV3-1,NA,CASSQRSAMNTGELFF
TRBV27,NA,CASSHRGLNQPQHF
TRBV11-3,NA,CASSLSVYNEQFF
TRBV12-3/TRBV12-4,few,CASSLPVTDTQYF
TRBV20-1,few,CSAIEQRGGLVGELFF
TRBV7-6,NA,CASSSPRGLGEQFF
TRBV5-1,few,CASRLERTQNTGELFF
TRBV6-2/TRBV6-3,few,CASSLVDRTEAFF
TRBV7-9,NA,CASSLEISTDFYEQYF
TRBV4-1,NA,CASSQVSENTEAFF
TRBV20-1,many,CSAAGNQYNEQFF
TRBV3-1,NA,CASSQEDTGNQPQHF
TRBV12-3/TRBV12-4,NA,CASSSPGSWHYGYTF
TRBV12-3/TRBV12-4,NA,CASSLRRSWGGYTF
TRBV6-1,NA,CASSLGPDRDYGYTF
TRBV12-3/TRBV12-4,many,CASTLQGGITGELFF
TRBV20-1,once,CSARMVSSYNEQFF
TRBV29-1,NA,CSVGKRRNTGELFF
TRBV20-1,NA,CSARGVLADRDEQYF
TRBV19,NA,CASSRTSGKHQETQYF